This T cell receptor (beta chain) was sequenced for a study of T-cell memory formation after mild COVID-19. Study context: Largely, the TCR clusters proved donor specific. Findings and limits, study-wide: Clones which contracted sat mainly in CM and EM if CD4+, and in EMRA if CD8+.

This clonotype was seen many times. The antigen is not known. The CDR3 has 14 residues. Trimming removed 5 bases from V and 0 bases from J, with 11 bases in between. Per germline, CDR1 SGHTA and CDR2 FQGNSA. Each CDR3 protein gets one entry after TCRdb re-called the 5' RACE reads with MiXCR. The top ten clones hold 2% to 2.5% of a sample with about 150,000 distinct CDR3 sequences, approximately 6% of them seen once. The clonotype comes from an adult woman who had mild COVID-19 (a few samples of this study predate the infection). Cell type and time point are not known. The chain is built from TRBV7-2 and TRBJ2-7; tentative D call: TRBD2 (5 bases). The source material was PBMCs or a T cell subset sorted from them (not recorded which). The CDR3 protein is CASSPRAFSYEQYF. DNA for the CDR3: TGTGCCAGCAGCCCGCGGGCTTTCTCCTACGAGCAGTACTTC. The full variable domain, its missing parts supplied by reference TRBV7-2 and TRBJ2-7, is GAGVSQSPSNKVTEKGKDVELRCDPISGHTALYWYRQSLGQGLEFLIYFQGNSAPDKSGLPSDRFSAERTGGSVSTLTIQRTQQEDSAVYLCASSPRAFSYEQYFGPGTRLTVT.